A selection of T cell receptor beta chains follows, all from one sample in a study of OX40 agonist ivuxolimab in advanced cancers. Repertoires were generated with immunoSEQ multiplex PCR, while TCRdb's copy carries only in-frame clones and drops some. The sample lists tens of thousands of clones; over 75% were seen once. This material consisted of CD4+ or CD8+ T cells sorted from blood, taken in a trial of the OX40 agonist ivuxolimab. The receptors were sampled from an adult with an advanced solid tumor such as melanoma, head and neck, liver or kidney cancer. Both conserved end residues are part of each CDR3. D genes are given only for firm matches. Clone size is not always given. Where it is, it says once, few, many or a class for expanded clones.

CASSLPDRYYGYTF	TGTGCCAGCAGCTTGCCGGACAGGTATTATGGCTACACCTTC	NA	TRBV5-4	TRBD1	TRBJ1-2
CASSEGGLDGEQFF	TGCGCCAGCAGTGAAGGGGGACTAGACGGTGAGCAGTTCTTC	few	TRBV10-2	TRBD2	TRBJ2-1
CACCLGESANSPLDF	TGTGCCTGCTGTTTAGGGGAGTCTGCTAATTCACCCCTCGACTTT	NA	TRBV27	NA	TRBJ1-6
CATGQLFNSPLHF	TGTGCCACCGGACAGCTCTTTAATTCACCCCTCCACTTT	many	TRBV27	NA	TRBJ1-6
CASRSSVATAYGYTF	TGTGCCAGCAGGTCCTCAGTAGCTACAGCCTATGGCTACACCTTC	NA	TRBV21-1	NA	TRBJ1-2
CASSLAPVGSYEQYF	TGTGCCAGCAGCTTAGCCCCCGTCGGCTCCTACGAGCAGTACTTC	NA	TRBV7-2	NA	TRBJ2-7
CASSHSIFQGSGNTIYF	TGTGCCAGCAGCCACTCTATCTTTCAGGGCTCTGGAAACACCATATATTTT	NA	TRBV7-9	NA	TRBJ1-3
CAISREAGNTIYF	TGTGCCATCAGTCGAGAGGCTGGAAACACCATATATTTT	NA	TRBV10-3	NA	TRBJ1-3
CASSRGLAGEGHEQFF	TGCGCCAGCAGCCGAGGGCTGGCGGGAGAAGGACATGAGCAGTTCTTC	NA	TRBV5-1	TRBD2	TRBJ2-1
CASSLNPLGTDTQYF	TGTGCCAGCAGCTTAAATCCGCTAGGCACAGATACGCAGTATTTT	once	TRBV11-2	NA	TRBJ2-3
CASSYTGNYGYTF	TGTGCCAGCAGTTACACAGGGAACTATGGCTACACCTTC	NA	TRBV6-5	NA	TRBJ1-2
CASSLVDREIQETQYF	TGTGCCAGCAGCTTAGTGGACAGGGAAATTCAAGAGACCCAGTACTTC	NA	TRBV7-6	TRBD1	TRBJ2-5
CASSLSQGGNQPQHF	TGTGCCAGCAGTTTGTCCCAGGGTGGCAATCAGCCCCAGCATTTT	NA	TRBV27	NA	TRBJ1-5
CAIRDGFLYGYTF	TGTGCCATTCGGGACGGTTTTTTATATGGCTACACCTTC	few	TRBV19	NA	TRBJ1-2
CASGPGQEGEKLFF	TGCGCCAGCGGACCGGGGCAGGAGGGTGAAAAACTGTTTTTT	NA	TRBV5-1	NA	TRBJ1-4
CASSSSGTGPQYF	TGTGCCAGCAGCTCGTCCGGGACAGGGCCCCAGTACTTC	once	TRBV11-3	TRBD1	TRBJ2-4
CASSLLPGQGPPRSSYEQYF	TGTGCCAGCAGCTTACTGCCGGGACAGGGCCCTCCTAGGAGCTCCTACGAGCAGTACTTC	NA	TRBV5-5	TRBD1	TRBJ2-7
CASSFRTSGSKNEQYF	TGTGCCAGCAGTTTTAGGACTAGCGGGAGCAAGAACGAGCAGTACTTC	NA	TRBV2	TRBD2	TRBJ2-7
CASSKSPGLDEQFF	TGTGCCAGCAGCAAATCCCCCGGGTTGGATGAGCAGTTCTTC	NA	TRBV11-3	NA	TRBJ2-1
CASSFGGLLRNEQFF	TGTGCCAGCAGCTTCGGGGGGCTGTTGAGAAATGAGCAGTTCTTC	NA	TRBV5-8	NA	TRBJ2-1
CASSYEAYEQYF	TGTGCCAGCAGTTACGAGGCCTACGAGCAGTACTTC	NA	TRBV6-5	NA	TRBJ2-7
CASSEYSTIYF	TGTGCCAGCAGTGAATATAGCACCATATATTTT	once	TRBV25-1	NA	TRBJ1-3
CASSRTAYNEQFF	TGTGCCAGCAGTCGGACCGCATACAATGAGCAGTTCTTC	NA	TRBV7-2	NA	TRBJ2-1
CASSFIEGPGDF	TGTGCCAGCAGCTTCATCGAAGGACCGGGCGACTTC	once	TRBV11-2	NA	TRBJ1-2
CASSRTLTGYNEQFF	TGTGCCAGCAGCCGTACTCTGACAGGGTACAATGAGCAGTTCTTC	once	TRBV6-5	TRBD1	TRBJ2-1
CASSLVGNNEQYF	TGTGCCAGCAGCTTAGTTGGCAATAACGAGCAGTACTTC	once	TRBV7-3	NA	TRBJ2-7
CASSPRDRVWFGNQPQHF	TGTGCCAGCAGTCCCCGGGACAGGGTCTGGTTTGGCAATCAGCCCCAGCATTTT	NA	TRBV27	TRBD1	TRBJ1-5
CASSLTDRSPTEAFF	TGTGCCAGCAGCCTCACGGACAGAAGCCCCACTGAAGCTTTCTTT	NA	TRBV7-8	NA	TRBJ1-1
CASRQDRGSEKLFF	TGTGCCAGTAGACAGGACAGGGGCAGTGAAAAACTGTTTTTT	NA	TRBV19	TRBD1	TRBJ1-4
CATSTGHSNTGELFF	TGTGCCACCTCGACAGGGCATTCGAACACCGGGGAGCTGTTTTTT	NA	TRBV28	TRBD1	TRBJ2-2
CASTLTAGQETQYF	TGTGCCAGCACCTTGACAGCGGGCCAAGAGACCCAGTACTTC	NA	TRBV27	NA	TRBJ2-5
CASSVGQAPSYNEQFF	TGTGCCAGCAGCGTAGGGCAGGCCCCCTCCTACAATGAGCAGTTCTTC	NA	TRBV9	NA	TRBJ2-1
CASSTVSIQPQHF	TGTGCCAGTAGTACAGTATCAATCCAGCCCCAGCATTTT	few	TRBV19	NA	TRBJ1-5
CASKTAGDYEQYF	TGTGCCAGCAAGACTGCAGGGGACTACGAGCAGTACTTC	NA	TRBV11-2	NA	TRBJ2-7
CASSWGTTAGSTQYF	TGTGCCAGCAGCTGGGGCACTACAGCGGGTAGTACGCAGTATTTT	NA	TRBV5-6	NA	TRBJ2-3
CASRQGGNQPQHF	TGTGCCAGCAGACAGGGGGGCAATCAGCCCCAGCATTTT	NA	TRBV28	TRBD1	TRBJ1-5
CASSLVGQGADEQYF	TGCGCCAGCAGCTTGGTGGGACAGGGGGCTGACGAGCAGTACTTC	NA	TRBV5-1	TRBD1	TRBJ2-7
CASSLLGLAKNIQYF	TGTGCCAGCAGTTTATTGGGGCTAGCCAAAAACATTCAGTACTTC	NA	TRBV28	NA	TRBJ2-4
CASSLAGTVNTEAFF	TGTGCCAGCAGTTTAGCCGGGACAGTGAACACTGAAGCTTTCTTT	NA	TRBV28	TRBD1	TRBJ1-1
CASSVGGNRGTEAFF	TGTGCCAGCAGCGTAGGCGGGAATCGCGGCACTGAAGCTTTCTTT	NA	TRBV9	NA	TRBJ1-1
CASSIGQQPQHF	TGTGCCAGTAGTATAGGCCAACAGCCCCAGCATTTT	NA	TRBV19	NA	TRBJ1-5
CASSLDTNTEAFF	TGTGCCAGCAGTCTGGATACCAACACTGAAGCTTTCTTT	NA	TRBV27	NA	TRBJ1-1
CASSLGSDADIQYF	TGTGCCAGCAGCTTAGGGTCGGACGCGGACATTCAGTACTTC	once	TRBV7-9	NA	TRBJ2-4
CASSLYRETQYF	TGTGCCAGCAGCTTATATCGGGAGACCCAGTACTTC	NA	TRBV7-2	NA	TRBJ2-5
CASSPGQFNEKLFF	TGTGCCAGCAGTCCCGGACAGTTTAATGAAAAACTGTTTTTT	NA	TRBV28	NA	TRBJ1-4
CASSQDRNSPLHF	TGTGCCAGCTCACAGGACAGAAATTCACCCCTCCACTTT	NA	TRBV18	NA	TRBJ1-6
CASSAGTPSTGELFF	TGTGCCAGCAGTGCGGGGACGCCAAGCACCGGGGAGCTGTTTTTT	NA	TRBV2	NA	TRBJ2-2
CASSYLGGSANEKLFF	TGTGCCAGCAGCTACTTAGGGGGCTCGGCTAATGAAAAACTGTTTTTT	NA	TRBV7-9	TRBD1	TRBJ1-4
CASSPAETQYF	TGTGCCAGCTCCCCAGCAGAGACCCAGTACTTC	NA	TRBV6-1	NA	TRBJ2-5
CASSPPLNARHNEQFF	TGTGCCAGTAGTCCTCCACTCAACGCCCGCCACAATGAGCAGTTCTTC	NA	TRBV19	NA	TRBJ2-1
CASSLMTGGKVTEAFF	TGTGCCAGCAGCTTAATGACAGGGGGTAAGGTCACTGAAGCTTTCTTT	NA	TRBV11-2	TRBD1	TRBJ1-1
CASSQETGVAYEQYF	TGCGCCAGCAGCCAAGAAACAGGGGTAGCCTACGAGCAGTACTTC	once	TRBV4-3	TRBD1	TRBJ2-7
CASSLSEQYF	TGTGCCAGCAGCTTGAGCGAGCAGTACTTC	many	TRBV11-2	NA	TRBJ2-7